This T cell receptor beta chain was identified during a study of T-cell reconstitution after alpha-beta-depleted transplantation in children. This clonotype was detected many times. This sample's TCRbeta library carried unique molecular identifier barcodes. TCRdb ran MiXCR on the PCR reads and lists one entry per CDR3 protein. Seen here are some 200,000 distinct CDR3 sequences, 9.7% observed once, and the top ten hold approximately 5%. The V end was cut by 2 bases, the J end by 3 bases, with 13 bases between. Germline lookup yields CDR1 LGHNA and CDR2 YNFKEQ. The CDR3 runs to 15 residues. Material: PBMCs from the stem cell graft donor, obtained from the stem cell graft. This TCR derives from a human donor who donated a stem cell graft to a child with SCID. The genes are TRBV4-2 and TRBJ2-5; a possible D gene is TRBD1 (5 bases). This chain's CDR3 is CASSQRATREETQYF. CDR3 bases: TGTGCCAGCAGCCAAAGGGCAACCAGGGAAGAGACCCAGTACTTC.